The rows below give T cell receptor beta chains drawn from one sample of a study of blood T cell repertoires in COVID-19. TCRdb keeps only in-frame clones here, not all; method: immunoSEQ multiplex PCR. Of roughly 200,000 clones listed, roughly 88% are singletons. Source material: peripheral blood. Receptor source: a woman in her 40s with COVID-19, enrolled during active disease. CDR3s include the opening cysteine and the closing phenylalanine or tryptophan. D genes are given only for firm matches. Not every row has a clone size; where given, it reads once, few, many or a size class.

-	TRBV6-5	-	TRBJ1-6	TGTGCCAGCAGTTCGAGTAATCGAGGCCGTTCACCCCTCCACTTT	CASSSSNRGRSPLHF
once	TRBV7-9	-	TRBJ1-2	TGTGCCAGCAGCGACCCAGGTGGCGGGATTAACTATGGCTACACCTTC	CASSDPGGGINYGYTF
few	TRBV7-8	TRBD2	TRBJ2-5	TGTGCCAGCAGCTTAGTCGGGACTAGCGGGAGGGGTAGGGAGACCCAGTACTTC	CASSLVGTSGRGRETQYF
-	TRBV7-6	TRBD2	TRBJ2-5	TGTGCCAGCAGCTTACGTCTAGCGGGGGCCCCAGGAGAGACCCAGTACTTC	CASSLRLAGAPGETQYF
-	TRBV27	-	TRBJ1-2	TGTGCCAGCAGTTTGGGAGGTGGAGGCTACACCTTC	CASSLGGGGYTF
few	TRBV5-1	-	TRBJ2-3	TGCGCCAGCAGCGTGATTGGGGCTAGCACAGATACGCAGTATTTT	CASSVIGASTDTQYF
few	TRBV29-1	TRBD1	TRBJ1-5	TGCAGCGCTGCGACGGGACAGGGGGGATATGGCAATCAGCCCCAGCATTTT	CSAATGQGGYGNQPQHF
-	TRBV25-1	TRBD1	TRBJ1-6	TGTGCAAGCGGACAGGGGGTTTCACCCCTCCACTTT	CASGQGVSPLHF
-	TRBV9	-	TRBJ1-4	TGTGCCAGCAGCGTACCGGGGACTAATGAAAAACTGTTTTTT	CASSVPGTNEKLFF
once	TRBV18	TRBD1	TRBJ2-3	TGTGCCAGCTCACCAGGACAGGGTAGGACAGATACGCAGTATTTT	CASSPGQGRTDTQYF
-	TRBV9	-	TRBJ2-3	TGTGCCAGCAGCCTCGGGGGTCTAGGTACAGATACGCAGTATTTT	CASSLGGLGTDTQYF
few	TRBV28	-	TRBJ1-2	TGTGCCAGCAAAGGGGATCTCTATGGCTACACCTTC	CASKGDLYGYTF
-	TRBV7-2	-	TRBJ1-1	TGTGCCAGCAGCGCCCGGGGGATGAACACTGAAGCTTTCTTT	CASSARGMNTEAFF
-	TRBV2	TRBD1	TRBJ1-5	TGTGCCAGCAGTACCGGGACAGGGACTAGTGATCAGCCCCAGCATTTT	CASSTGTGTSDQPQHF
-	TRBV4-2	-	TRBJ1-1	TGTGCCAGCAGCCGGCGCGGGGAAAACACTGAAGCTTTCTTT	CASSRRGENTEAFF
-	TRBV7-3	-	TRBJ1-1	TGTGCCAGCGGGCGGGAGAGGGCCACTGAAGCTTTCTTT	CASGRERATEAFF
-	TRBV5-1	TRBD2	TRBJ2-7	TGCGCCAGCCGGCCCGGTGGGGGGGCCTACGAGCAGTACTTC	CASRPGGGAYEQYF
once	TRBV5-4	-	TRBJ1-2	TGTGCCAGTGGGAGGGACTATGGCTACACCTTC	CASGRDYGYTF
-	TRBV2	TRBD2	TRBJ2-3	TGTGCCAGCAGTGCCCTCGGGAGGGGCACTAGCACAGATACGCAGTATTTT	CASSALGRGTSTDTQYF
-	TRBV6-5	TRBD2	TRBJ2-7	TGTGCCAGCAGCCCGGGGGGCTACGAGCAGTACTTC	CASSPGGYEQYF
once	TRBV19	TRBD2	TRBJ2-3	TGTGCCAGTAGTATATACGGACTAGCGGGGGGCACAGATACGCAGTATTTT	CASSIYGLAGGTDTQYF
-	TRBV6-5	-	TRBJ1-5	TGTGCCAGTGGACAATTCAATCAGCCCCAGCATTTT	CASGQFNQPQHF
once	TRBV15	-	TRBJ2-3	TGTGCCACCAGCAGAGAGGTGGGCCTCACAGATACGCAGTATTTT	CATSREVGLTDTQYF
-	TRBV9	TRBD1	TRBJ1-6	TGTGCCAGCAGTTCCGGACAGGGGAATTCACCCCTCCACTTT	CASSSGQGNSPLHF
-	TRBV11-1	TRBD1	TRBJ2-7	TGTGCCAGCAGCTTACAGGGGGCGAACTACGAGCAGTACTTC	CASSLQGANYEQYF
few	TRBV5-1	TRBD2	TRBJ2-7	TGCGCCAGCAGCCGGGGGGACTCCTACGAGCAGTACTTC	CASSRGDSYEQYF
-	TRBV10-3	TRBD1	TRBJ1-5	TGTGCCATCAGTGAGGGACAGGGAGGAAGTCAGCCCCAGCATTTT	CAISEGQGGSQPQHF
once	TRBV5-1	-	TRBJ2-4	TGCGCCAGCAGCTGGGGGGACAGCGGTTTAGCCAAAAACATTCAGTACTTC	CASSWGDSGLAKNIQYF
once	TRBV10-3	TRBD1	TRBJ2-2	TGTGCCATCAGAAGGGGGACAGAAAACACCGGGGAGCTGTTTTTT	CAIRRGTENTGELFF
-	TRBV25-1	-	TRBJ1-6	TGTGCCAGCACTCCAGACAGGCCAGGGGCACCCCTCCACTTT	CASTPDRPGAPLHF
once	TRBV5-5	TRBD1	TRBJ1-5	TGTGCCAGCAGCTTGGCACCTACAGGGGGCAATCAGCCCCAGCATTTT	CASSLAPTGGNQPQHF
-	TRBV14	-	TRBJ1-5	TGTGCCAGCAGCCAAGGACAGCACGGGAATCAGCCCCAGCATTTT	CASSQGQHGNQPQHF
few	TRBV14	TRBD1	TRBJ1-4	TGTGCCAGCAGCTTCCGGACAGGGGGTCTGGCAACTAATGAAAAACTGTTTTTT	CASSFRTGGLATNEKLFF
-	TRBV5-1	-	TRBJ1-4	TGCGCCAGCAGCTTGGCGGTCTGGGGGGCAACTAATGAAAAACTGTTTTTT	CASSLAVWGATNEKLFF
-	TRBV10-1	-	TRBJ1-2	TGCGCCAGCAGCGAGGACAGTTACTATGGCTACACCTTC	CASSEDSYYGYTF
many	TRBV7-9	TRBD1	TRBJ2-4	TGTGCCAGCAGCCGGACAGGTCTGGCCAAAAACATTCAGTACTTC	CASSRTGLAKNIQYF